One and the same sample provided the 10 T cell receptor beta chains below, sequenced in a study of human T cells and chemical hapten exposure. Each CDR3 protein gets one entry after TCRdb re-called the RACE reads with MiXCR. Among 370,000 or so distinct CDR3 sequences, 4.8% were seen once, and the ten largest hold under 3%. Time point described: patch test 1, 2 weeks after DPC sensitization. Treatment given: therapeutic diphenylcyclopropenone sensitization with weekly scalp DPC. The source was whole blood, collected in connection with sensitization to the hapten diphenylcyclopropenone (DPC). The receptor set was obtained from a woman aged 45-65 years with alopecia areata. Some clones in this sample may be carry-over from other donors' samples.

This clonotype has at least ten counts. The V gene is TRBV3-1, the J gene TRBJ1-3; D unclear. This CDR3 is 16 amino acids long. Deletions cut 3 bases from V and 0 bases from J, with 12 bases between. Germline V gene sequence: CDR1 LGHDT, CDR2 YNNKEL (reference sequence). Here the CDR3 DNA reads TGTGCCAGCAGCCAGGGGTCATTGGACTCTGGAAACACCATATATTTT. Translating it yields CASSQGSLDSGNTIYF.

On this clonotype itself: Being one base from a much bigger clone, this may be a read error. V gene TRBV5-6 combines with J gene TRBJ1-3; 8 bases are shared with TRBD1. In germline, CDR1 is SGHDT, CDR2 YYEEEE. Germline trimming cut 10 bases from V and 0 bases from J; bases unmatched to any gene: 6. The CDR3 has 14 residues. The CDR3: CAAGTGLSGNTIYF. The CDR3 DNA follows: TGTGCCGCGGGGACAGGACTCTCTGGAAACACCATATATTTT.

This clonotype was seen ten or more times. The chain links TRBV7-9 to TRBJ1-1, with D uncertain. The V gene lost 4 bases and the J gene lost 1 base, with 7 bases spanning the gap. This CDR3 is 13 amino acids long. Germline CDR1 SEHNR, CDR2 FQNEAQ (reference sequence). CDR3 sequence (DNA): TGTGCCAGCAGCTCCGTAAAGAACACTGAAGCTTTCTTT. Amino acids: CASSSVKNTEAFF.

This clonotype came up a few times. J is TRBJ1-5 and V is TRBV11-2, with TRBD1 as a possible D gene (5 bases). Germline V CDR1 and CDR2: SGHAT, FQNNGV. The CDR3 spans 13 residues. V dropped 5 bases and J dropped 9 bases, with 14 bases sitting between them. CDR3 amino acids: CASSPQGEGPQHF. The CDR3 DNA reads TGTGCCAGCAGCCCCCAGGGCGAGGGGCCCCAGCATTTT. The full variable domain, rest sourced from reference TRBV11-2 and TRBJ1-5, is EAGVAQSPRYKIIEKRQSVAFWCNPISGHATLYWYQQILGQGPKLLIQFQNNGVVDDSQLPKDRFSAERLKGVDSTLKIQPAKLEDSAVYLCASSPQGEGPQHFGDGTRLSIL.

The table lists this clonotype with many counts. At one end, the junction sequence differs from germline, possibly due to a read error. This rearrangement joins TRBV5-1 to TRBJ2-1; D perhaps matches TRBD2 (6 bases). Germline CDR1 and CDR2: SGHRS and YFSETQ. The CDR3 has 16 residues. The CDR3 nucleotides are TGCGCCAGCAGCTTGAGTCGGGGGAGCTCCCACAATGAGCAGTTCTTC. Protein sequence: CASSLSRGSSHNEQFF.

This clonotype occurred many times. The chain joins TRBV10-3 to TRBJ2-5, with D unresolved. With 4 bases removed from V and 1 base from J, the gap between germline ends came to 13 bases. The germline V gene has CDR1 ENHRY and CDR2 SYGVKD. CDR3 length equals 15 residues. The CDR3 DNA sequence: TGTGCCATCAGTGTAGCCCAGGTCTTCCAAGAGACCCAGTACTTC. Protein sequence: CAISVAQVFQETQYF.

The chain recombines TRBV27 with TRBJ2-3; D unresolved. This CDR3 contains 15 residues. Per germline, CDR1 MNHEY and CDR2 SMNVEV (reference sequence). The ends were cut back, 2 bases at V and 2 bases at J, with 11 bases in the middle. For the CDR3, the DNA is TGTGCCAGCAGTTTACGCGCCCGCTCCACAGATACGCAGTATTTT. As protein: CASSLRARSTDTQYF.

This clonotype was seen many times. The chain joins TRBV20-1 to TRBJ1-2; weak D call: TRBD1 (6 bases). V was clipped by 0 bases and J by 6 bases, with 17 bases between them. The CDR3 has 15 residues. Germline CDR1 reads DFQATT; CDR2 reads SNEGSKA (reference sequence). CDR3 region: CSARDLLGQKDGYTF. For the CDR3, the DNA is TGCAGTGCTAGAGATCTTCTGGGACAAAAGGATGGCTACACCTTC.

This clonotype has only a few counts. The chain employs TRBV12-3 or TRBV12-4 and TRBJ2-4; 12 bases map to TRBD1. The CDR3 has 14 amino acids. The V segment lost 4 bases and the J segment 8 bases; nucleotides outside the gene matches: 3. In DNA, the CDR3 is TGTGCCAGCAGTTCGGGACAGGGGGCACACATTCAGTACTTC. Translation: CASSSGQGAHIQYF.

This clonotype has ten or more counts. The chain carries TRBV29-1 and TRBJ1-5, with D maybe TRBD1 (6 bases). CDR3 size: 12 residues. The V gene's germline CDR1 is SQVTM and CDR2 ANQGSEA. V dropped 5 bases and J dropped 10 bases, with 15 bases sitting between them. The CDR3 spells CSVSAGEDPQHF. CDR3 sequence (DNA): TGCAGCGTTAGTGCAGGGGAGGATCCCCAGCATTTT.